This T cell receptor (beta chain) was profiled in a study of regulatory T cells in long-lasting Graves disease. The wider study: With positive TSH receptor antibodies and over 5 years of antithyroid drugs, Graves' disease was considered persistent.

Library construction for TCR beta used iRepertoire HTBI primers and Arm-PCR of CDR3 regions. As processed by the authors: Sample data revealed approximately 62 TRBV and 12 to 15 TRBJ segments. Each CDR3 protein is one row after TCRdb ran MiXCR on the multiplex PCR reads. The V and J calls reflect TCRdb's pipeline rather than the authors' work. The sample shows 650,000 to 850,000 distinct CDR3 sequences, 25% to 35% of them seen only once. Notes on the study in general: Persistent Graves' patients had lower TCR diversity than newly diagnosed ones.

The time point denotes: persistent/refractory GD, antithyroid drugs over 5 years with positive TRAb. Construction of the TCR library relied on RNA isolated from PBMCs. Concerning this clonotype: What it binds is unknown.

The sequence was collected from a female donor with Graves disease. The material was peripheral blood mononuclear cells (PBMCs), obtained when the disease was refractory, from a patient treated with antithyroid drugs.

The CDR3 coding sequence is TGTGCCTGGGAACAGGGGGCTAGTTGGAATTCACCCCTCCACTTT. This gives the protein CAWEQGASWNSPLHF. The chain employs TRBV30 and TRBJ1-6, with 9 nucleotides matching TRBD1. The V gene end was trimmed by 5 bases and the J gene end by 7 bases; junction bases not matched to a gene: 9. Germline V gene data show CDR1 as GTSNPN and CDR2 as SVGIG (reference sequence). CDR3 size: 15 residues.